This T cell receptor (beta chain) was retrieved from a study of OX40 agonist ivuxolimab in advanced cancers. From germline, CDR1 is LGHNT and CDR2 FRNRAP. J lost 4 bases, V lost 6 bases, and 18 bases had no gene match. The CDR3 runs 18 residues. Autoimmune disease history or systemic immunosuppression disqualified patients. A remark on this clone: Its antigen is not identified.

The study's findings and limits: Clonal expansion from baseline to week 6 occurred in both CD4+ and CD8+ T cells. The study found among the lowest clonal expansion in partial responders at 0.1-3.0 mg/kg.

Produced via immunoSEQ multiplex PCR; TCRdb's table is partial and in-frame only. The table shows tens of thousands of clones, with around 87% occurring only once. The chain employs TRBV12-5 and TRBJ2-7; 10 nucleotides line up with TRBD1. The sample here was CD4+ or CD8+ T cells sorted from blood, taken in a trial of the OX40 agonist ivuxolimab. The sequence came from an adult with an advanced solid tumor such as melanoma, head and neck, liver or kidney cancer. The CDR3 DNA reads TGTGCTAGTGGACGGACCGGGACAGGGGCCTTTCCGGGGTACGAGCAGTACTTC. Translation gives CASGRTGTGAFPGYEQYF.